The text below deals with one T cell receptor (beta chain). Its antigen is not identified. Germline loops: CDR1 MDHEN, CDR2 SYDVKM. The CDR3 extends over 16 amino acids. Trimming cost V 2 bases and J 4 bases, with 14 bases left between them. The sample is drawn from a study of cytomegalovirus exposure and HLA in healthy donors. On the study more broadly: An earlier analysis found under 130 million unique TCR beta sequences from around 180 million T cells. Study results and limitations: At a 0.05 false discovery rate, a later analysis found around 15,000 TCR beta sequences to be associated with HLA alleles. It emerged from a later analysis that several of the most significant clusters appeared to be linked to common viral pathogens. The authors later found HLA-associated TCR beta chains more clonally expanded than equally common others.

Use of 60 Vbeta and 13 Jbeta primers characterized the PCR. This table comes from immunoSEQ multiplex PCR, and its TCRdb copy is limited to in-frame clones, with some not included. This repertoire shows roughly 77,000 clones, 67% found once; its top ten account for 6.9%. The source is a woman aged 50 to 60 in good health and CMV-seropositive. Sequencing was performed on PBMCs. This chain uses TRBV28 with TRBJ1-4, with D hard to call. The CDR3 DNA is TGTGCCAGCAGTTTAGAAGGGTCGCGGGGTAATGAAAAACTGTTTTTT. This gives the protein CASSLEGSRGNEKLFF.